The clone carrying this T cell receptor (beta chain) has only a few counts. A much larger clone is a single base away; this may be a read error. The time point: newly diagnosed GD, antithyroid drugs for less than 3 months. The TCR library was made from RNA extracted from PBMCs. Researchers made TCR beta libraries by using iRepertoire HTBI primers and running Arm-PCR on CDR3 regions. TCRdb processed the multiplex PCR reads anew with MiXCR; each CDR3 protein has one entry. The sample lists 400,000 to 450,000 distinct CDR3 sequences; around 15% were seen once. This entry comes from a study of regulatory T cells in long-lasting Graves disease. The data were also submitted as part of a second study, on T cells in Graves' hyperthyroidism and ophthalmopathy.

Sequenced here: peripheral blood mononuclear cells (PBMCs), sampled at new diagnosis, from a patient treated with antithyroid drugs. The TCR sequence derives from a young woman with Graves disease.

CDR3 nucleotide sequence: TGTGCCAGCAGTTCCCCCCCCGAGCAGTACTTC. Amino acids: CASSSPPEQYF. The chain has TRBV2 and TRBJ2-7; no clear D. Germline-derived CDR1 and CDR2 are SNHLY and FYNNEI. With 5 bases removed from V and 6 bases from J, the gap between germline ends came to 8 bases. The CDR3 spans 11 residues.